This T cell receptor beta chain was identified during a study of OX40 agonist ivuxolimab in advanced cancers. Background for the entire study: The costimulatory receptor OX40 (CD134) was targeted by ivuxolimab, a fully human IgG2 agonistic monoclonal antibody. Of the 50 to 55 dose-escalation patients, hepatocellular carcinoma was present in around 20, melanoma in roughly 15, renal cell carcinoma in 9 and head and neck cancer in 9. The paper describes the monotherapy dose-escalation part (N of about 55 patients) of the phase I trial of ivuxolimab. The dose-escalation cohort was almost 85% male with a mean age of around 62 years, ranging from roughly 20 to 80. Intravenous ivuxolimab was administered to patients every 2 weeks at six dose levels: 0.01, 0.1, 0.3, 1.5, 3 and 10 mg/kg. Peripheral TCRbeta sequencing was intended to test whether TCR sequence diversity was altered and clonal T-cell expansion was caused by ivuxolimab. Three dose-escalation patients achieved partial responses, one with hepatocellular carcinoma and two with cutaneous melanoma. Prior anti-PD-1, anti-PD-L1 or anti-CTLA-4 therapy was permitted, and checkpoint inhibitors had been received by about 37% of dose-escalation patients.

Patients with autoimmune disease history or receiving systemic immunosuppression were excluded from the trial. Peripheral blood for TCR sequencing was drawn from every dose cohort at baseline, at cycle 4 day 1 and at cycle 7 day 1. Samples were obtained from an open-label, multicenter, first-in-human phase I dose-escalation trial of ivuxolimab. Adults with locally advanced or metastatic melanoma, renal cell, hepatocellular, or head and neck squamous cell carcinoma were enrolled in the trial. Before TCR sequencing, CD4+ T cells and CD8+ T cells from peripheral blood were sorted into separate populations. What the research found in general, with its limitations: In the 0.1-3.0 mg/kg groups, partial responders were among the patients with the lowest normalized peripheral clonal expansion, particularly in CD8+ T cells. After ivuxolimab, more expanded clones were found on average in CD8+ T cells than in CD4+ T cells. Low levels of normalized T-cell clonal expansion were also shown by some nonresponding patients. At doses of 0.1 to 3.0 mg/kg, clonal expansion of both CD4+ and CD8+ T cells in blood was seen between baseline and week 6. Antigen specificity was not determined for the clonally expanded peripheral T cells.

Spanning cysteine to phenylalanine, the CDR3 consists of 15 amino acids. The read is trimmed to its CDR3 DNA, 45 bases read in frame from base 1. CDR1 and CDR2, looked up from the germline V gene, are MGHDK and SYGVNS. V has 5 bases trimmed and J has 1 base trimmed; junction bases matching no gene number 6. Genomic DNA was isolated from the sorted cells so that the TCRbeta CDR3 region could be sequenced. The immunoSEQ Assay was used for sequencing of TCRbeta CDR3 regions. TCRdb provides this immuneACCESS table in a form limited to in-frame rearrangements. Some clones are lacking; in checked studies, under half of them reflect an unresolved V gene, and why the rest are absent is not known. The sample table contains tens of thousands of clones; only one count was recorded for about 94% of them. The biggest ten clones account for around 1.1% of the sample. With regard to this clone: Its antigen remains unidentified. No qualities accompany the bases; no much larger clone lies one base away.

This chain joins TRBV25-1 to TRBJ1-1, and TRBD1 aligns with 8 junction nucleotides. Sequenced here: CD4+ or CD8+ T cells sorted from blood, sampled in a trial of the OX40 agonist ivuxolimab. The TCR originated in an adult with an advanced solid tumor such as melanoma, head and neck, liver or kidney cancer. The CDR3 region: CASSTGGPRNTEAFF. The nucleotides read TGTGCCAGCAGTACAGGGGGGCCAAGGAACACTGAAGCTTTCTTT.